Presented here are 3 T cell receptor beta chains from one specimen sequenced in a study of blood T cell repertoires in COVID-19 (TCRdb year 2020). Library generation was performed with the immunoSEQ multiplex PCR assay. TCRdb re-hosts the immuneACCESS table, in-frame sequences only. Its copies lack some clones; in the studies checked, an unresolved V gene accounts for under half of them, and the cause for the rest is not known. In this sample the table shows 300,000 to 450,000 clones, around 87% of which occur a single time. The ten largest clones capture approximately 2.4% of the sample. Sequencing input: peripheral blood. These receptors all stem from a woman aged 60-75 years with COVID-19, enrolled during active disease.

The DNA for the CDR3 is TGTGCCATTTGGACAGGTCGTTTCGACTATGGCTACACCTTC. It yields the protein CAIWTGRFDYGYTF. V usage is TRBV28 and J usage is TRBJ1-2, with TRBD1 matching 7 bases. Trimming took 10 bases from V and 3 from J; bases not matched to a gene: 11. Germline values: CDR1 MDHEN, CDR2 SYDVKM. CDR3 length: 14 amino acids.

This sequence joins TRBV4-1 and TRBJ1-2; D is perhaps TRBD1 (5 bases). Germline CDR1 is MGHRA and CDR2 is YSYEKL. The CDR3 spans 16 residues. The V end lost 0 bases, the J end lost 5 bases, and 16 bases lay between the germline ends. CDR3 protein: CASSQDGRGTGYGYTF. The DNA for the CDR3 is TGCGCCAGCAGCCAAGATGGACGGGGGACTGGATATGGCTACACCTTC.

This chain joins TRBV5-1 and TRBJ2-5, with 8 bases matching TRBD1. The V and J ends lost 4 bases and 5 bases, in that order; junction bases with no gene match: 10. The CDR3 has 15 amino acids. Germline CDR1 is SGHRS and CDR2 is YFSETQ. The CDR3 here is CASSPGTGRGETQYF. Written as DNA, the CDR3 is TGCGCCAGCAGCCCGGGGACAGGTCGAGGCGAGACCCAGTACTTC.